This T cell receptor (beta chain) came from a study of cytomegalovirus exposure and HLA in healthy donors. Study observations and caveats: A subsequent analysis found that TCR clusters from the first cohort also tended to co-occur in the roughly 120 validation repertoires, with 90% to 95% of cluster scores above 0. The investigators catalogued about 170 TCR beta chains as cytomegalovirus-associated.

The germline gives CDR1 LGHNA, CDR2 YNFKEQ. Trimming left V 0 bases short and J 2 bases short, with 2 bases between. The length of the CDR3 is 13 residues. The donors were members of the validation cohort comprising roughly 130 subjects, separate from the roughly 640-subject first cohort. The data were produced by immunoSEQ multiplex PCR, yet TCRdb's version contains in-frame clones alone and is incomplete. The sample consists of tens of thousands of clones, approximately 93% of them appearing once. A note on this clone: The antigen is not known.

The V gene is TRBV4-2, the J gene TRBJ1-3; no clear D gene. This TCR was sampled from a woman aged 18 to 35 in good health and CMV-seronegative. The sample was PBMCs. CDR3 nucleotides: TGTGCCAGCAGCCAAGACGCTGGAAACACCATATATTTT. It translates to CASSQDAGNTIYF.